A single sample is the source of the 18 T cell receptor beta chains below, sequenced in a study of T-cell memory formation after mild COVID-19. MiXCR, applied by TCRdb to the 5' RACE reads, yields one record per CDR3 protein. The data show about 400,000 distinct CDR3 sequences, more than 15% seen once. Sequenced input: PBMCs or a T cell subset sorted from them (not recorded which). The receptors were sampled from a man aged 18 to 35 who had mild COVID-19 (a few samples of this study predate the infection). Cell type and time point are not known.

The rearrangement links TRBV19 to TRBJ1-5; perhaps TRBD1 as D (5 bases). This CDR3 region has 14 residues. Trimming took off 4 bases at V and 5 bases at J, with 12 bases between the two ends. Germline loops: CDR1 LNHDA, CDR2 SQIVND (reference sequence). The CDR3 nucleotides are TGTGCCAGTAGTAAACAGGTCCCAGATCAGCCCCAGCATTTT. Translation gives CASSKQVPDQPQHF.

This clonotype has only a few counts. The chain couples TRBV7-9 to TRBJ2-1, with D maybe TRBD1 (5 bases). Trimming removed 4 bases at V and 5 bases at J, with 15 bases between. This CDR3 is 15 amino acids long. Germline V lookup: CDR1 SEHNR, CDR2 FQNEAQ (reference sequence). CDR3 coding DNA: TGTGCCAGCAGCTCGCCCCTCAAAGGGGACAATGAGCAGTTCTTC. Protein: CASSSPLKGDNEQFF.

The chain combines TRBV6-5 with TRBJ1-2; D gene ambiguous. This CDR3 spans 15 amino acids. Between the trimmed V and J ends, which lost 7 bases and 1 base, there was a span of 16 bases. CDR1 is MNHEY and CDR2 is SVGAGI in the germline V gene. CDR3 bases: TGTGCCAGCACCTCGTTTGGGAGTCGTAACTATGGCTACACCTTC. Encoded protein: CASTSFGSRNYGYTF.

The chain has TRBV20-1 and TRBJ2-1, with D possibly being TRBD2 (6 bases). CDR1 is DFQATT and CDR2 is SNEGSKA in the germline V gene (reference sequence). The CDR3 has 15 residues. The V end lost 2 bases, the J end lost 2 bases, and 13 bases lay between the germline ends. The CDR3 DNA sequence: TGCAGTGCTAGACCCCGGACGGGGGCCTACAATGAGCAGTTCTTC. Encoded protein: CSARPRTGAYNEQFF.

This clonotype was picked up a small number of times. V gene TRBV7-2 combines with J gene TRBJ2-1; 13 bases match TRBD2. The germline V gene encodes CDR1 SGHTA and CDR2 FQGNSA. This CDR3 has 16 amino acids. Trimming at V came to 7 bases and at J to 6 bases, leaving 9 bases not matched to a gene. The CDR3 loop is CASIRTSGGRANEQFF. In DNA, the CDR3 is TGTGCCAGCATCCGGACTAGCGGGGGCCGTGCCAATGAGCAGTTCTTC.

This clonotype was recorded many times. The V gene is TRBV12-3 or TRBV12-4, the J gene TRBJ1-2; TRBD1 is a possible D gene (6 bases). This CDR3 has 13 amino acids. V lost 3 bases and J 6 bases, leaving 11 bases between the germline ends. The CDR3 here is CASSFTGANGYTF. DNA for the CDR3: TGTGCCAGCAGTTTCACGGGGGCAAATGGCTACACCTTC.

V gene TRBV24-1 combines with J gene TRBJ2-3; 8 bases are a match to TRBD2. This CDR3 region has 17 residues. The V gene's germline CDR1 is KGHDR and CDR2 SFDVKD. The junction had 8 bases not matched to a gene; V was cut back by 2 bases and J by 2 bases. CDR3 in DNA: TGTGCCACCAGTGATTCTCTAGCGGGTGTTGCCACAGATACGCAGTATTTT. It specifies CATSDSLAGVATDTQYF.

This clonotype was recorded many times. V usage is TRBV7-3 and J usage is TRBJ2-2; either TRBD1 or TRBD2 may supply D (5 bases each). The ends were cut back, 5 bases at V and 5 bases at J, with 12 bases in the middle. Germline CDR1 is SGHTA and CDR2 is FQGTGA. This CDR3 contains 14 residues. The CDR3 protein is CASSPTGLTGELFF. The CDR3 DNA reads TGTGCCAGCAGCCCTACGGGGCTGACCGGGGAGCTGTTTTTT.

This clonotype was seen a handful of times. This sequence joins TRBV6-2 or TRBV6-3 and TRBJ1-2; D is ambiguous. Germline assignment: CDR1 MNHEY and CDR2 SVGEGT. CDR3 length equals 13 residues. The V end was cut by 9 bases, the J end by 5 bases, with 16 bases between. CDR3 DNA sequence: TGTGCCAGTGCCTCAGCCGGAAGTTATGGCTACACCTTC. It encodes CASASAGSYGYTF.

This chain joins TRBV20-1 and TRBJ1-5, with 7 nucleotides matching TRBD1. CDR3 length equals 13 residues. The germline CDR1 and CDR2 sequences are DFQATT and SNEGSKA (reference sequence). After removal of 6 bases from V and 3 bases from J, the junction contained 5 bases not matched to a gene. The CDR3 sequence is CSAGTAVNQPQHF. The CDR3 DNA sequence: TGCAGTGCCGGGACAGCAGTCAATCAGCCCCAGCATTTT.

This chain joins TRBV6-2 or TRBV6-3 and TRBJ2-5; TRBD2 might be the D (5 bases). The ends were cut back, 4 bases at V and 5 bases at J, with 8 bases in the middle. Germline assignment: CDR1 MNHEY and CDR2 SVGEGT. This CDR3 contains 12 residues. CDR3 DNA sequence: TGTGCCAGCAGTTTCGGGGTGGAGACCCAGTACTTC. Its translation: CASSFGVETQYF.

This clonotype was seen a handful of times. V and J are TRBV7-9 and TRBJ2-7; TRBD1 is a possible D gene (5 bases). Trimming shortened V by 2 bases and J by 5 bases, and 7 bases separated the two germline ends. The CDR3 extends over 12 amino acids. Germline lookup yields CDR1 SEHNR and CDR2 FQNEAQ (reference sequence). This chain's CDR3 is CASSLLGHEQYV. The CDR3 nucleotides read TGTGCCAGCAGCTTACTGGGGCACGAGCAGTACGTC.

The chain joins TRBV12-3 or TRBV12-4 to TRBJ1-2; D gene ambiguous. This CDR3 contains 15 residues. Trimming pared 5 bases from V and 8 bases from J, leaving 21 bases between. The DNA of the CDR3 is TGTGCCAGCAGTCTCAACCTAGACACGGTCTTGGGCTACACCTTC. Protein product: CASSLNLDTVLGYTF.

The chain recombines TRBV27 with TRBJ2-2; 8 bases match TRBD1. CDR1 and CDR2 from the germline V gene are MNHEY and SMNVEV (reference sequence). The trim removed 2 bases at V and 4 bases at J, leaving 9 bases unmatched. The CDR3 has 17 residues. CDR3 protein: CASSLRGPGTGTGELFF. The CDR3 coding sequence is TGTGCCAGCAGTTTAAGAGGACCCGGGACAGGCACCGGGGAGCTGTTTTTT.

This clonotype was picked up a small number of times. The chain combines TRBV28 with TRBJ2-1; D is possibly TRBD2 (6 bases). Between the trimmed V and J ends, which lost 7 bases and 6 bases, there was a span of 19 bases. CDR3 size: 15 residues. Per the germline V gene, CDR1 is MDHEN and CDR2 is SYDVKM. This CDR3 is CASNEPAREVNEQFF. Written as DNA, the CDR3 is TGTGCCAGCAACGAACCGGCCAGGGAGGTCAATGAGCAGTTCTTC.

J is TRBJ1-6 and V is TRBV27; 8 positions agree with TRBD1. The CDR3 extends over 14 amino acids. V trimming: 5 bases; J trimming: 8 bases; junction bases outside the gene matches: 5. CDR1 and CDR2 (germline): MNHEY, SMNVEV (reference sequence). The CDR3 reads CASSPTGAHSPLHF. CDR3 bases: TGTGCCAGCAGTCCGACAGGGGCTCATTCACCCCTCCACTTT.

This clonotype has ten or more counts. The chain joins TRBV6-5 to TRBJ2-3; D ambiguous. The V gene's germline CDR1 is MNHEY and CDR2 SVGAGI. This CDR3 spans 15 amino acids. Trimming stripped 2 bases from V and 1 base from J, with 10 bases between. The CDR3 DNA is TGTGCCAGCAGTTACGGGTCTTATGGCACAGATACGCAGTATTTT. This gives the protein CASSYGSYGTDTQYF.

This clonotype was seen a handful of times. The chain links TRBV5-5 to TRBJ1-2; D is possibly TRBD1 (6 bases). CDR3 length: 15 amino acids. Trimming left V 2 bases short and J 2 bases short, with 13 bases between. From germline, CDR1 is SGHKS and CDR2 YYEKEE (reference sequence). CDR3 loop: CASSFDGTKNYGYTF. The CDR3 nucleotides read TGTGCCAGCAGCTTTGACGGGACAAAGAACTATGGCTACACCTTC. Drawing the rest from reference TRBV5-5 and TRBJ1-2, the complete variable domain is DAGVTQSPTHLIKTRGQQVTLRCSPISGHKSVSWYQQVLGQGPQFIFQYYEKEERGRGNFPDRFSARQFPNYSSELNVNALLLGDSALYLCASSFDGTKNYGYTFGSGTRLTVV.